This T cell receptor (beta chain) was identified during a study of blood T cell repertoires in COVID-19 (dated by TCRdb to about 2020). For the wider study: Collaborator samples came from the United States, Italy and Spain and covered acute and convalescent phases of COVID-19. The prospective study material was composed of cDNA or gDNA derived from T cells, B-cell-depleted T cells, or PBMCs. Subjects who had been exposed to COVID-19, were actively infected with it, or had recovered from it provided the deeply sampled blood TCRbeta repertoires that made up the dataset. The repertoires were made available in a free public database intended to serve as a resource for research on the immune response to SARS-CoV-2. The samples were drawn from two sources: the first 160 participants of the ongoing ImmuneRACE study, and fewer than 1,500 subjects contributed by 6 global collaborators. The sample metadata nearly always contained a de-identified subject ID, COVID-19 status, age in years and sex. Where HLA class I and class II types were available, the types were taken from metadata supplied by the sample provider, not from assay-based typing. The study at large found these results: How much clinical and demographic metadata was included differed by source and by participant, and the metadata was provided uncurated.

TCRbeta CDR3 regions were amplified from genomic DNA using the immunoSEQ Assay, a bias-controlled multiplex PCR. The authors' pipeline ran thus. Nucleated cell counts per sample were estimated from amplification of reference gene primers within the assay. To quantify the absolute abundance of each unique TCRbeta CDR3 rearrangement, sequence reads were collapsed and filtered. For each sample, productive Simpson clonality was calculated as the square root of Simpson's diversity index over productive rearrangements. Drawn from immuneACCESS, this table holds only the in-frame rearrangements with V and J called that TCRdb kept. Clones are partly lost; checked studies trace under half to an unresolved V gene and leave the rest unexplained. Clonal size and the V and J genes are those of that table, whereas D and trimming came from the DNA. In this sample the table shows some 60,000 clones, roughly 83% of which occur a single time. About 9.4% of the sample belongs to the ten largest clones.

This clone appeared a single time. Its antigen is unknown. Nothing much larger sits one base from this clone, and base qualities are not available. At one collaborating source in Seattle, patients were enrolled during active infection and were followed longitudinally through the course of disease. Collaborating institutions collected whole blood in K2EDTA tubes following their own protocols. Collaborator samples were shipped for TCRbeta analysis as frozen whole blood, isolated PBMCs, or DNA extracted from either sample type. The source material was peripheral blood. This TCR derives from a man aged 50 or older with COVID-19, enrolled during active disease.

In nucleotides, the sequence is TGTGCCATCAGTGAGTCGGGGGGTCGCGAAAAACTGTTTTTT. Its product reads: CAISESGGREKLFF. The rearrangement combines TRBV10-3 with TRBJ1-4; TRBD1 is possibly the D segment (5 matching bases). Trimming takes 0 bases from V and 8 bases from J, and the germline ends sit 10 bases apart. The CDR3 spans 14 residues, from the cysteine through the phenylalanine. This entry keeps only the CDR3 DNA: 42 bases, framed from base 1. The germline V gene encodes CDR1 ENHRY and CDR2 SYGVKD.